This entry concerns a single T cell receptor beta chain. There are 16 residues in the CDR3. Germline assignment: CDR1 MNHEY and CDR2 SMNVEV (reference sequence). Trimming stripped 0 bases from V and 4 bases from J, with 10 bases between. Methods used by the authors: Using reference gene primer amplification, nucleated cell counts were estimated. Sequenced by immunoSEQ multiplex PCR; TCRdb stores in-frame clones only, minus some. V, J and clone size are taken as reported in that table, and D and trimming were inferred from the DNA itself. Of around 150,000 clones listed, around three quarters were seen once; the top ten hold approximately 8%. This specimen comes from a study of blood T cell repertoires in COVID-19. About the study: Samples of COVID-19 (acute and convalescent) were obtained from the United States, Italy and Spain. From T cells, B-cell-depleted T cells, or PBMCs came the material, which was cDNA or gDNA.

This sequence was found in a man aged 55 to 70 with acute or convalescent COVID-19. The sequencing sample was made of peripheral blood. V usage is TRBV27 and J usage is TRBJ1-6; D call uncertain. CDR3 coding DNA: TGTGCCAGCAGTTTATCGAGCGGGAGTTATAATTCACCCCTCCACTTT. This encodes CASSLSSGSYNSPLHF.